What follows are 20 T cell receptor beta chains derived from one specimen sequenced in a study of T-cell memory formation after mild COVID-19. TCRdb re-called the 5' RACE reads with MiXCR, one entry per CDR3 protein. Among 190,000 or so distinct CDR3 sequences listed, 27% were seen once. The sample consisted of PBMCs or a T cell subset sorted from them (not recorded which). All receptors come from an adult woman who had mild COVID-19 (a few samples of this study predate the infection). Cell type and time point are not known.

The rearrangement uses TRBV19 and TRBJ1-6; weak D call: TRBD1 (5 bases). This CDR3 region has 12 residues. Trimming took 4 bases from V and 7 from J, leaving 5 bases between them. Germline values: CDR1 LNHDA, CDR2 SQIVND (reference sequence). CDR3 nucleotide sequence: TGTGCCAGTAGTAAGGGGAATTCACCCCTCCACTTT. Translation: CASSKGNSPLHF.

This clonotype has more than one count but fewer than ten. V is TRBV24-1 and J is TRBJ2-3; D is ambiguous. Germline values: CDR1 KGHDR, CDR2 SFDVKD. CDR3 length equals 14 residues. Trimming took 0 bases from V and 1 from J, leaving 4 bases between them. CDR3 DNA: TGTGCCACCAGTGATTTGAGAGGCACAGATACGCAGTATTTT. Encoded protein: CATSDLRGTDTQYF.

This clonotype was picked up a small number of times. This chain joins TRBV27 and TRBJ1-1, with a weak D call TRBD1 (5 bases). The CDR3 consists of 16 residues. Germline V gene data show CDR1 as MNHEY and CDR2 as SMNVEV (reference sequence). The V gene lost 5 bases and the J gene lost 1 base, with 17 bases spanning the gap. The CDR3 reads CASSQVSWGGNTEAFF. For the CDR3, the DNA is TGTGCCAGCAGTCAGGTATCGTGGGGCGGGAACACTGAAGCTTTCTTT.

This clonotype occurred a few times. The CDR3 sequence: CASSPETGGIGELFF. CDR3 in DNA: TGTGCCAGCAGCCCCGAGACAGGGGGGATCGGGGAGCTGTTTTTT. The rearrangement joins TRBV7-9 to TRBJ2-2; 9 bases match TRBD1. Per the germline V gene, CDR1 is SEHNR and CDR2 is FQNEAQ (reference sequence). The CDR3 sequence is 15 residues long. V lost 5 bases, J lost 7 bases, and 8 bases stayed unmatched.

V gene TRBV9 combines with J gene TRBJ2-3; 8 bases line up with TRBD2. This CDR3 spans 19 amino acids. Germline V gene sequence: CDR1 SGDLS, CDR2 YYNGEE. V was clipped by 4 bases and J by 1 base; unmatched bases: 17. CDR3 nucleotide sequence: TGTGCCAGCAGCACCCGCGGGTCGGGGGGGGCAGGAGGCACAGATACGCAGTATTTT. Its translation is CASSTRGSGGAGGTDTQYF.

The gene calls are TRBV5-5 and TRBJ1-6; TRBD1 aligns across 9 bases. Unmatched junction bases numbered 5, after V lost 4 bases and J lost 9 bases. CDR1 and CDR2 (germline): SGHKS, YYEKEE (reference sequence). The CDR3 totals 14 residues. The CDR3 here is CASSVTGGSSPLHF. Written as DNA, the CDR3 is TGTGCCAGCAGCGTAACAGGGGGCAGTTCACCCCTCCACTTT.

This clonotype was counted between two and nine times. The J gene is TRBJ2-7, the V gene TRBV6-5, with 9 bases that match TRBD2. V lost 5 bases and J lost 5; bases outside the gene matches: 10. Per the germline V gene, CDR1 is MNHEY and CDR2 is SVGAGI. This CDR3 has 15 residues. In DNA, the CDR3 is TGTGCCAGCAGTAACCCAAAGCGGGAGGTAGACGAGCAGTACTTC. This sequence encodes CASSNPKREVDEQYF.

This clonotype was detected only a few times. The V and J genes are TRBV9 and TRBJ2-3; either TRBD1 or TRBD2 may supply D (5 bases each). Germline CDR1 SGDLS, CDR2 YYNGEE. The CDR3 sequence is 14 residues long. V shed 3 bases and J shed 7 bases, with 15 bases lying between them. The CDR3 nucleotides are TGTGCCAGCAGCGGAGGTATGGGGGAAAATACGCAGTATTTT. Protein: CASSGGMGENTQYF.

The chain carries TRBV5-1 and TRBJ2-4, with D perhaps matching TRBD2 (7 bases). The CDR3 spans 16 residues. CDR1 SGHRS and CDR2 YFSETQ come from the germline V gene. Trimming took 0 bases from V and 0 from J, leaving 10 bases between them. The CDR3 protein is CASSLEGGLAKNIQYF. CDR3 DNA sequence: TGCGCCAGCAGCTTGGAGGGGGGGTTAGCCAAAAACATTCAGTACTTC.

The sample holds a few counts of this clonotype. As DNA, the CDR3 is TGTGCCACCAGCAGAGACCGACGAGGCTACGAGCAGTACTTC. It specifies CATSRDRRGYEQYF. The chain has TRBV15 and TRBJ2-7; D uncertain. The CDR3 extends over 14 amino acids. CDR1 and CDR2 from the germline V gene are LNHNV and YYDKDF (reference sequence). Trimming removed 0 bases at V and 3 bases at J, with 9 bases between.

This clonotype appeared many times. CDR3 loop: CASSGGQAFNEQFF. The CDR3 DNA sequence: TGTGCCTCCTCTGGGGGACAGGCTTTCAATGAGCAGTTCTTC. The rearrangement links TRBV7-8 to TRBJ2-1; 8 bases fit TRBD1. There are 14 residues in the CDR3. Germline V gene data show CDR1 as SGHVS and CDR2 as FQNEAQ. V dropped 11 bases and J dropped 6; count of bases not matched to a gene: 12.

To note about this clonotype: An end of the junction differs from the germline gene, which may be a read error. The CDR3 coding sequence is TGCCCAGTTAGCGGCGGTAAGCCCTACGAGCAGTACTTC. It codes for CPVSGGKPYEQYF. The J gene is TRBJ2-7, the V gene TRBV6-2 or TRBV6-3; weak D call: TRBD2 (6 bases). This CDR3 has 13 amino acids. Germline V CDR1 and CDR2: MNHEY, SVGEGT.

V is TRBV20-1 and J is TRBJ1-1; the D is unclear. Germline lookup yields CDR1 DFQATT and CDR2 SNEGSKA (reference sequence). Trimming took 1 base from V and 2 from J, leaving 14 bases between them. The CDR3 is 15 residues long. The CDR3 DNA is TGCAGTGCTAGAGCCAGGAGGCTAATTAACACTGAAGCTTTCTTT. Translated, it gives CSARARRLINTEAFF.

This chain links TRBV6-5 with TRBJ2-2, with TRBD2 matching 7 bases. V shed 6 bases and J 4 bases; nucleotides not matched to a gene: 14. Germline assignment: CDR1 MNHEY and CDR2 SVGAGI. The CDR3 covers 17 residues. This CDR3 reads CASSPHETSRVTGELFF. Written as DNA, the CDR3 is TGTGCCAGCAGCCCCCACGAGACTAGCCGAGTCACCGGGGAGCTGTTTTTT.

This clonotype was recorded a few times. The chain joins TRBV7-8 to TRBJ2-7; D is perhaps TRBD2 (6 bases). Germline values: CDR1 SGHVS, CDR2 FQNEAQ. The germline V and J ends were trimmed by 0 bases and 2 bases, with 8 bases remaining between them. This CDR3 has 14 residues. The CDR3 loop reads CASSLAGLTYEQYF. CDR3 sequence (DNA): TGTGCCAGCAGCTTAGCGGGACTGACCTACGAGCAGTACTTC.

In this sample, this clonotype turned up a few times. CDR3 sequence (DNA): TGTGCCAGCAGCAGGGGACTAGCGGGATGGTACGAGCAGTACTTC. This translates into CASSRGLAGWYEQYF. The chain joins TRBV7-9 to TRBJ2-7; 13 bases match TRBD2. The germline CDR1 and CDR2 sequences are SEHNR and FQNEAQ (reference sequence). V lost 5 bases to trimming and J lost 4 bases; unmatched junction nucleotides: 5. The CDR3 totals 15 residues.

This clonotype was seen only a few times. The rearrangement joins TRBV5-1 to TRBJ2-3, with a possible D match to TRBD2 (6 bases). Germline V gives CDR1 SGHRS, CDR2 YFSETQ. Trimming took off 5 bases at V and 2 bases at J, with 12 bases between the two ends. The CDR3 loop spans 14 amino acids. This CDR3 reads CASRGAGSTDTQYF. The DNA of the CDR3 is TGCGCCAGCAGAGGGGCGGGGTCCACAGATACGCAGTATTTT.

This clonotype turned up a few times. The chain carries TRBV5-1 and TRBJ2-7; D possibly matches TRBD1 or TRBD2 (6 bases each). V shed 4 bases and J shed 4 bases, with 15 bases lying between them. Germline lookup yields CDR1 SGHRS and CDR2 YFSETQ. There are 14 residues in the CDR3. The CDR3 region has the DNA TGCGCCAGCAGCCCCGACGGAGGGGGTTACGAGCAGTACTTC. Translating it yields CASSPDGGGYEQYF.

The sample holds a few counts of this clonotype. The chain uses TRBV25-1 and TRBJ2-5, with unresolved D. CDR1 and CDR2 from the germline V gene are MGHDK and SYGVNS. The CDR3 length is 15 residues. V was clipped by 2 bases and J by 10 bases, with 20 bases between them. The CDR3 here is CASSEDGAFLGNQYF. CDR3 DNA sequence: TGTGCCAGCAGTGAAGATGGAGCTTTCCTGGGGAACCAGTACTTC.

The chain employs TRBV5-6 and TRBJ2-3; no firm D call. The CDR3 runs 14 residues. V was clipped by 0 bases and J by 4 bases, with 9 bases between them. CDR1 is SGHDT, CDR2 YYEEEE, per germline. The CDR3 DNA reads TGTGCCAGCAGCTTGGGGCACGATCCAGATACGCAGTATTTT. It encodes CASSLGHDPDTQYF.